This T cell receptor beta chain was recorded in a study of blood T cell repertoires in COVID-19. CDR1 is MNHEY, CDR2 SVGEGT, per germline. Germline trimming cut 2 bases from V and 6 bases from J; bases unmatched to any gene: 16. The CDR3 loop spans 19 amino acids. TCRdb's copy holds only in-frame clones and misses some; the assay was immunoSEQ multiplex PCR. The sample lists 140,000 to 150,000 clones; roughly 80% were seen once. The clonotype originates from a woman aged 40 to 50 with active or convalescent COVID-19. The gene calls are TRBV6-2 or TRBV6-3 and TRBJ2-1; 10 bases are shared with TRBD2. Sequencing was performed on peripheral blood. CDR3: CASSYRRWVAGGQTNEQFF. The DNA for the CDR3 is TGTGCCAGCAGTTACCGACGGTGGGTAGCGGGGGGCCAGACCAATGAGCAGTTCTTC.